This T cell receptor (beta chain) appears in the sequencing data of a study of regulatory T cells in long-lasting Graves disease (dated by TCRdb to the early 2020s). Turning to the overall study: Newly diagnosed Graves' disease patients had taken antithyroid drugs for less than 3 months. This study used TCR sequencing and RNA sequencing of peripheral blood to compare persistent Graves' disease patients against newly diagnosed Graves' disease patients. The study was registered as a clinical trial and conducted in China. TCR sequencing covered about 13 persistent and some 20 newly diagnosed Graves' disease patients, 33 samples in total. Results and caveats for the whole study, not just this receptor: The authors acknowledged the small sample size as a limitation that may reduce accuracy. Sequencing and analysis were limited to the TCR beta chain. Patients with persistent disease shared more public clonotypes (over 2,500) than newly diagnosed patients did (approximately 990). The study examined only peripheral blood because the primary lesion, thyroid tissue, could not be accessed. Compared with newly diagnosed patients, persistent Graves' disease patients had lower TCR Shannon entropy and fewer highly expanded clones, which suggests clonal expansion. Persistent disease showed preferential use of TRBV28, TRBJ1-2 and TRBJ2-5, whereas newly diagnosed disease favored TRBV20-1 and TRBJ2-1.

Library generation was performed with multiplex PCR. The sequencing machine was an Illumina HiSeq 4000. To build TCR beta libraries, CDR3 regions were amplified by Arm-PCR using iRepertoire HTBI primers. Before sequencing, the PCR products went through gel purification. The source study handled its data this way. A total of fewer than 70 TRBV and 14 TRBJ segments were identified across samples and were used for gene usage analysis of CDR3 amino acid clonotypes. COPE and FqMerger were used to merge filtered high-quality paired reads into contigs. Contigs were aligned with BLAST to IMGT TRBV, TRBD and TRBJ reference genes, and CDR3 was defined per IMGT. Any clonotype with a frequency above 0.1% was classified as a highly expanded clone. Shannon entropy served as the measure of repertoire diversity, while the Gini coefficient captured V-J evenness. Public clonotypes were defined as clonotypes shared by more than one individual. Through fastp at Q25 and MiXCR, TCRdb rebuilt clones from the public reads, retaining in-frame beta chains. Here each entry gathers all rows of one CDR3 protein and keeps the most common genes and DNA. Here the V and J calls rest on TCRdb's processing, not on the authors' analysis. For this sample there are roughly 510,000 distinct CDR3 sequences; about 16% appear just once. Approximately 12% of the sample lies in the top ten.

Ten or more counts support this clonotype. The antigen it binds to is not known. No much larger clonotype is one base removed from it; base qualities were not supplied. Its CDR3 holds 11 amino acids, cysteine through phenylalanine. Just CDR3 DNA is preserved here, 33 bases in frame from base 1. The V and J ends are trimmed by 2 bases and 10 bases, leaving 7 bases between them. According to the germline V gene, CDR1 reads SGHRS and CDR2 reads YFSETQ. According to the study, the label for this sample's time point signals: newly diagnosed GD, antithyroid drugs for less than 3 months. RNA was extracted from PBMCs in TRIzol for both TCR sequencing and RNA sequencing. The diagnosis of Graves' disease was made according to American Thyroid Association guidelines. The patients came from an endocrinology department in Xi'an, China. Each patient gave about 9.1 milliliters of peripheral blood, collected in an EDTA anticoagulant tube. Ficoll Paque Plus density gradient separation was used to isolate PBMCs, and no further T cell sorting was done. An Agilent 2100 Bioanalyzer and agarose gel were used to assess RNA quality, and a NanoDrop 2000 was used to measure RNA concentration.

Separately, the same data were catalogued under a study of T cells in Graves' hyperthyroidism and ophthalmopathy. As the second paper documents: A patient counted as having stable Graves' hyperthyroidism if no progression to ophthalmopathy occurred over 18 months of follow-up. Hyperthyroidism patients were newly diagnosed, with disease duration under 2 months, and aged 18 to 65 years. The study excluded patients with uncontrolled infections, other autoimmune diseases, pregnancy or lactation. Diagnoses were based on clinical symptoms, serum thyroxine and TRAb, thyroid ultrasound and orbital computed tomography. For the first round of RT-PCR on the TCR CDR3, the HTBI primer set was used together with the Qiagen OneStep RT-PCR kit. Most expanded thyroid clonotypes (frequency above 0.001) were also found in blood, which suggests that blood repertoires may mirror thyroid immune responses. In cross-validation, a model built on a 13 V-J signature told ophthalmopathy apart from stable hyperthyroidism with approximately 90% sensitivity and approximately 81% specificity, and in testing the same model reached 80%/75%. During validation, the model predicted progression to ophthalmopathy a median of about 5.9 months ahead of onset, with around 70% sensitivity and almost 75% specificity. To identify distinguishing TCR V-J signatures, a discovery cohort of some 99 patients was used, comprising 40 to 45 with Graves' ophthalmopathy and some 57 with stable Graves' hyperthyroidism. Prospective prediction of ophthalmopathy was tested in an independent validation cohort of approximately 19 hyperthyroidism patients and 17 patients who later progressed to ophthalmopathy. For training and testing, the roughly 100 patients in the discovery cohort were randomly divided in a 7:3 ratio. In about 6 Graves' hyperthyroidism patients, the study also compared T-cell repertoires from thyroid tissue with T-cell repertoires from blood. Once sampling was done, hyperthyroidism patients were given methimazole at a starting dose of 30 mg daily, whereas ophthalmopathy patients were given high-dose intravenous methylprednisolone. A second multiplex PCR round built the libraries, followed by size selection and purification. The libraries were sequenced on an Illumina HiSeq2000 using paired-end 100 bp reads. SOAPnuke was used to process the raw data, throwing out any read that contained adapters or uncalled bases, had a mean Phred below 15, or lacked an exact constant-primer or identifier match. High-quality paired reads were merged using COPE v1.2.5, and each unique nucleotide sequence was defined as a clonotype. Clonotypes were aligned to IMGT TRBV, TRBD and TRBJ reference segments using MiTCR v1.1. The analysis was restricted to V-J combinations with a frequency above 0.0001, which together covered just over 99% of the repertoires. The TCS score was defined as the ratio of F50 (clonal expansion) to E x V (chaos), calculated using BLOSUM62-based TCRdist between CDR3 peptides within each V-J. Welch's t-statistics and random forest reduced 500 to 650 V-J features to 13, which were used in a naive Bayes classifier (R e1071). No statistical method was used to fix the sample size in advance, and group allocation was not hidden from the investigators. According to the paper, TCR Vbeta CDR3 sequencing was carried out on about 140 peripheral blood samples, which came from 40 to 45 ophthalmopathy, roughly 75 hyperthyroidism and approximately 17 progressor patients.

The clonotype was recovered from a man younger than 35 with Graves disease. Donor details come from another sample of the same person, matched by shared clones. This receptor chain uses TRBV5-1 and TRBJ2-1; the D segment cannot be called with confidence. Sequencing used peripheral blood mononuclear cells (PBMCs), obtained at new diagnosis, from a patient treated with antithyroid drugs. The nucleotide sequence reads as follows: TGCGCCAGCAGCTTCCTAACAGAGCAGTTCTTC. It translates as CASSFLTEQFF. The full variable domain, completed from the reference TRBV5-1 and TRBJ2-1 proteins outside the CDR3, reads KAGVTQTPRYLIKTRGQQVTLSCSPISGHRSVSWYQQTPGQGLQFLFEYFSETQRNKGNFPGRFSGRQFSNSRSEMNVSTLELGDSALYLCASSFLTEQFFGPGTRLTVL.